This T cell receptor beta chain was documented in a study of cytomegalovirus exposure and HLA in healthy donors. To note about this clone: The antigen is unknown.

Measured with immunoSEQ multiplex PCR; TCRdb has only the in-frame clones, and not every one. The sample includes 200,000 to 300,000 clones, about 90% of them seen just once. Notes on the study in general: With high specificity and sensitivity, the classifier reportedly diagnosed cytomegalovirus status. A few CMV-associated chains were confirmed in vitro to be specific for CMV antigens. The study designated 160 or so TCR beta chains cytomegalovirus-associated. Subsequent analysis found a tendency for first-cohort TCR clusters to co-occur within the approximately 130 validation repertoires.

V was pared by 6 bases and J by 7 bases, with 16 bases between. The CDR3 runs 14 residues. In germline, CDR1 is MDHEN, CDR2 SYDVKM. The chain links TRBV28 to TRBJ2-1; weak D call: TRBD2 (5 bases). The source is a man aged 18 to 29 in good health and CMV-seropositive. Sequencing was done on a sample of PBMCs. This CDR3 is CASRGSQVANEQFF. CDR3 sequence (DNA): TGTGCCAGCAGAGGTAGCCAGGTAGCGAATGAGCAGTTCTTC. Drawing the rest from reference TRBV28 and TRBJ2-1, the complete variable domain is DVKVTQSSRYLVKRTGEKVFLECVQDMDHENMFWYRQDPGLGLRLIYFSYDVKMKEKGDIPEGYSVSREKKERFSLILESASTNQTSMYLCASRGSQVANEQFFGPGTRLTVL.